Listed below are T cell receptor beta chains from one sample, sequenced in a study of Ad26.COV2.S vaccination and SARS-CoV-2 variants. Produced via immunoSEQ multiplex PCR; TCRdb's table is partial and in-frame only. The sample holds a few hundred thousand clones, approximately 87% seen once. The sample consisted of peripheral blood, taken in a trial of Ad26.COV2.S vaccine versus placebo. The receptors were gathered from a person aged 18-65 years who received the Ad26.COV2.S COVID-19 vaccine or a placebo. CDR3s include the opening cysteine and the closing phenylalanine or tryptophan. The order of the fields is V gene, clone size, J gene, D gene, CDR3 protein, CDR3 DNA. A D gene is named only where the DNA matches it firmly. Clone sizes are given selectively: once, few, many, or a class where the clone is expanded.

>TRBV7-2|.|TRBJ2-5|.
CASSSGLSETQYF
TGTGCCAGCAGCTCGGGGCTCTCGGAGACCCAGTACTTC
>TRBV18|.|TRBJ2-2|.
CASSLADGGELFF
TGTGCCAGCTCACTTGCAGACGGCGGGGAGCTGTTTTTT
>TRBV9|.|TRBJ1-4|.
CASSPFPGLATNEKLFF
TGTGCCAGCAGCCCTTTCCCCGGGCTTGCAACTAATGAAAAACTGTTTTTT
>TRBV7-9|.|TRBJ1-2|TRBD1
CASSPIWDRYGYTF
TGTGCCAGCAGTCCTATCTGGGACAGATATGGCTACACCTTC
>TRBV4-1|.|TRBJ1-5|.
CASSQDIGRGSNQPQHF
TGCGCCAGCAGCCAAGATATCGGCAGGGGTAGCAATCAGCCCCAGCATTTT
>TRBV18|.|TRBJ1-4|.
CASSPSGVEKLFF
TGTGCCAGCTCACCCTCAGGGGTTGAAAAACTGTTTTTT
>TRBV5-4|.|TRBJ2-2|.
CASSSTVNAGELFF
TGTGCCAGCAGCTCGACAGTCAACGCGGGGGAGCTGTTTTTT
>TRBV12-3/TRBV12-4|.|TRBJ2-7|.
CASSQSRYEQYF
TGTGCCAGCAGCCAATCGCGCTACGAGCAGTACTTC
>TRBV9|once|TRBJ2-2|.
CASSVGRGGKDTGELFF
TGTGCCAGCAGCGTAGGGAGGGGAGGCAAGGACACCGGGGAGCTGTTTTTT
>TRBV19|.|TRBJ1-6|.
CASTEQGGTLHF
TGTGCCAGTACGGAACAGGGAGGGACCCTCCACTTT
>TRBV4-3|once|TRBJ1-2|.
CASSSEIQGIYGYTF
TGCGCCAGCAGCTCGGAAATACAGGGAATCTATGGCTACACCTTC
>TRBV28|.|TRBJ1-2|.
CASSPPGKAYYGYTF
TGTGCCAGCAGTCCCCCGGGGAAGGCCTATTATGGCTACACCTTC
>TRBV19|.|TRBJ1-5|TRBD1
CASSNRGVWNQPQHF
TGTGCCAGTAGCAACAGGGGGGTCTGGAATCAGCCCCAGCATTTT
>TRBV12-3/TRBV12-4|once|TRBJ2-7|.
CASSLGYEQYF
TGTGCCAGCAGTTTGGGATACGAGCAGTACTTC
>TRBV12-5|.|TRBJ1-2|.
CASGSRPNYGYTF
TGTGCTAGTGGTTCAAGACCTAACTATGGCTACACCTTC
>TRBV4-1|.|TRBJ1-4|.
CASSQGQGPAGEKLFF
TGCGCCAGCAGCCAAGGGCAGGGACCAGCGGGAGAAAAACTGTTTTTT
>TRBV6-1|.|TRBJ2-1|.
CASSEWWFTPQPYNEQFF
TGTGCCAGCAGTGAATGGTGGTTTACCCCCCAACCCTACAATGAGCAGTTCTTC
>TRBV2|.|TRBJ1-2|.
CASSGPSREGGYGYTF
TGTGCCAGCAGTGGTCCTTCCCGGGAGGGAGGCTATGGCTACACCTTC
>TRBV19|.|TRBJ2-3|TRBD2
CASSIGGASGINTQYF
TGTGCCAGTAGTATAGGGGGGGCTAGCGGGATCAATACGCAGTATTTT
>TRBV12-3/TRBV12-4|few|TRBJ1-2|.
CASKLGGFRGYTF
TGTGCCAGCAAGCTGGGGGGTTTTAGGGGCTACACCTTC
>TRBV18|.|TRBJ1-5|.
CASSSRWAGDQPQHF
TGTGCCAGCTCATCCCGGTGGGCAGGGGACCAGCCCCAGCATTTT
>TRBV4-3|.|TRBJ2-1|TRBD1
CASSLGTGGFSEQFF
TGCGCCAGCAGCCTTGGGACAGGGGGCTTTAGTGAGCAGTTCTTC
>TRBV5-4|.|TRBJ2-3|.
CASSSPDSPTDTQYF
TGTGCCAGCAGCTCCCCGGACAGCCCCACAGATACGCAGTATTTT
>TRBV4-3|.|TRBJ2-2|.
CASSQSFRTGELFF
TGCGCCAGCAGCCAGTCCTTTAGGACCGGGGAGCTGTTTTTT
>TRBV20-1|.|TRBJ2-1|TRBD2
CSASRQTSGYPYNEQFF
TGCAGTGCTAGTAGACAGACTAGCGGATACCCCTACAATGAGCAGTTCTTC
>TRBV12-3/TRBV12-4|medium-sized|TRBJ1-2|.
CASSLRGSYGYTF
TGTGCCAGCAGTTTAAGGGGTAGTTATGGCTACACCTTC
>TRBV7-9|.|TRBJ2-3|.
CASSSPGDTQYF
TGTGCCAGCAGTTCACCGGGGGATACGCAGTATTTT
>TRBV11-2|.|TRBJ1-6|.
CASSLVFREYNSPLHF
TGTGCCAGCAGCTTAGTATTCAGGGAGTATAATTCACCCCTCCACTTT
>TRBV28|.|TRBJ2-1|TRBD2
CASSLGGANNEQFF
TGTGCCAGCAGTCTCGGGGGGGCCAACAATGAGCAGTTCTTC
>TRBV6-5|.|TRBJ1-1|.
CASSYMDRAEAFF
TGTGCCAGCAGTTACATGGATCGCGCTGAAGCTTTCTTT
>TRBV11-2|.|TRBJ1-1|.
CASSLGGADTEAFF
TGTGCCAGCAGCTTAGGGGGTGCGGACACTGAAGCTTTCTTT
>TRBV19|.|TRBJ1-1|TRBD1
CASRDRTNTEAFF
TGTGCCAGTCGGGACAGGACGAACACTGAAGCTTTCTTT
>TRBV6-2/TRBV6-3|.|TRBJ1-2|.
CASSYVRWASVRGNYGYTF
TGTGCCAGCAGTTACGTCCGGTGGGCCTCAGTTCGGGGGAACTATGGCTACACCTTC
>TRBV9|.|TRBJ2-2|.
CASGQTGGELFF
TGTGCCAGCGGGCAGACGGGCGGGGAGCTGTTTTTT
>TRBV7-8|.|TRBJ1-2|.
CASSTLGPGNYGYTF
TGTGCCAGCAGCACATTGGGACCGGGGAACTATGGCTACACCTTC
>TRBV6-5|.|TRBJ2-1|TRBD2
CASSYSSGSLNEQFF
TGTGCCAGCAGTTACTCTAGCGGGAGTCTCAATGAGCAGTTCTTC
>TRBV5-4|.|TRBJ2-3|.
CASSEGGYGDTQYF
TGTGCCAGCAGCGAGGGGGGTTATGGAGATACGCAGTATTTT
>TRBV18|.|TRBJ2-3|.
CASSPGLSTDTQYF
TGTGCCAGCTCACCGGGTCTAAGCACAGATACGCAGTATTTT
>TRBV10-2|.|TRBJ2-1|.
CASSVPGLAREQFF
TGCGCCAGCAGCGTCCCGGGACTGGCTAGGGAGCAGTTCTTC
>TRBV3-1/TRBV3-2|.|TRBJ1-4|.
CASSQDAPEKLFF
TGTGCCAGCAGCCAAGATGCCCCCGAAAAACTGTTTTTT
>TRBV6-1|.|TRBJ1-1|TRBD1
CASSDPRDSKKNTEAFF
TGTGCCAGCAGTGACCCCAGGGACAGCAAAAAAAACACTGAAGCTTTCTTT
>TRBV11-2|.|TRBJ2-3|TRBD2
CASRTASGGDTQYF
TGTGCCAGCAGAACTGCTAGCGGGGGTGATACGCAGTATTTT
>TRBV9|.|TRBJ2-5|TRBD2
CASTLSGGAYETQYF
TGTGCCAGCACCCTGAGCGGGGGGGCCTACGAGACCCAGTACTTC
>TRBV5-8|.|TRBJ2-1|.
CASSYRDEQFF
TGTGCCAGCAGCTACCGGGATGAGCAGTTCTTC
>TRBV2|.|TRBJ2-5|TRBD2
CASSNGGGYQETQYF
TGTGCCAGCAGCAACGGCGGGGGGTACCAAGAGACCCAGTACTTC
>TRBV28|once|TRBJ1-5|TRBD1
CASSYTGGGNQPQHF
TGTGCCAGCAGTTACACAGGGGGCGGGAATCAGCCCCAGCATTTT
>TRBV4-1|.|TRBJ2-1|TRBD2
CASSQPITGLASEQFF
TGCGCCAGCAGCCAACCGATCACAGGACTAGCCTCCGAGCAGTTCTTC
>TRBV19|.|TRBJ1-5|.
CASKGTGTLGNQPQHF
TGTGCCAGTAAGGGGACGGGGACGCTTGGCAATCAGCCCCAGCATTTT
>TRBV10-1|.|TRBJ2-5|.
CASSESSEEETQYF
TGCGCCAGCAGTGAGTCCTCCGAGGAAGAGACCCAGTACTTC
>TRBV19|.|TRBJ2-2|.
CASSIQGSGELFF
TGTGCCAGTAGTATACAGGGATCCGGGGAGCTGTTTTTT
>TRBV19|.|TRBJ2-3|.
CASSIVLVSSTDTQYF
TGTGCCAGTAGTATAGTTCTAGTTTCTAGCACAGATACGCAGTATTTT
>TRBV3-1/TRBV3-2|.|TRBJ1-5|.
CASSPGIWQNQPQHF
TGTGCCAGCAGCCCTGGGATCTGGCAAAATCAGCCCCAGCATTTT
>TRBV30|.|TRBJ1-1|.
CAWSFGGLGVRTEAFF
TGTGCCTGGAGTTTTGGCGGATTGGGTGTAAGGACTGAAGCTTTCTTT
>TRBV18|.|TRBJ2-3|.
CASSPSRGSLTDTQYF
TGTGCCAGCTCACCTAGTAGGGGGTCCCTCACAGATACGCAGTATTTT
>TRBV3-1/TRBV3-2|.|TRBJ2-3|TRBD2
CASSPSGDVDTQYF
TGTGCCAGCAGCCCCAGCGGGGACGTAGATACGCAGTATTTT
>TRBV19|.|TRBJ2-1|TRBD2
CASSMRAGLTLSYNEQFF
TGTGCCAGTAGTATGAGGGCGGGACTAACCCTCTCCTACAATGAGCAGTTCTTC
>TRBV4-1|.|TRBJ1-2|TRBD1
CASSQVLRAGGVGGYTF
TGCGCCAGCAGCCAAGTTTTAAGGGCAGGGGGCGTCGGTGGCTACACCTTC
>TRBV11-3|once|TRBJ2-1|.
CASSSITDEQFF
TGTGCCAGCAGCTCGATCACGGATGAGCAGTTCTTC
>TRBV15|.|TRBJ2-3|.
CATSRDPGSTDTQYF
TGTGCCACCAGCAGGGATCCGGGCAGCACAGATACGCAGTATTTT
>TRBV7-6|.|TRBJ2-3|.
CASSSIASSTDTQYF
TGTGCCAGCAGCTCTATAGCGTCTAGCACAGATACGCAGTATTTT